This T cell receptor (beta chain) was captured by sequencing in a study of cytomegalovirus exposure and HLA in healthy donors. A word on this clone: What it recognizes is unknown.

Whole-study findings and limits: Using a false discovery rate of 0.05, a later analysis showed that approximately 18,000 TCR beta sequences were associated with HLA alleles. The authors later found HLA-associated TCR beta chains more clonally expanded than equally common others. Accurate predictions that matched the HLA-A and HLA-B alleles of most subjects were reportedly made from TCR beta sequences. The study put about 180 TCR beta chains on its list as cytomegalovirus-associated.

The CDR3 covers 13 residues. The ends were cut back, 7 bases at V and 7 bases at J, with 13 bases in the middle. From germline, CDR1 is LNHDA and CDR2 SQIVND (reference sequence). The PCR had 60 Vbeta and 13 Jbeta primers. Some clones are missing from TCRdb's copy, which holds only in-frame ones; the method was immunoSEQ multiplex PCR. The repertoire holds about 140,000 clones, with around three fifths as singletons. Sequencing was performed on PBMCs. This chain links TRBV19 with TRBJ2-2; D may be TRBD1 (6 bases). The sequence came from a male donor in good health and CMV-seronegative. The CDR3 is CASITGFDGELFF. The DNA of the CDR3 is TGTGCCAGTATTACAGGGTTTGACGGGGAGCTGTTTTTT.